This T cell receptor (beta chain) is drawn from a study of identical twins. Whole-study findings and limits: Conclusions rested on cross-sectional statistics rather than following the same donors. Twin-shared out-of-frame alpha sequences showed excess low generation probability.

Turning to this clonotype: As yet, its antigen is unknown.

TCRdb passed the 5' RACE reads through MiXCR, listing each CDR3 protein once. The sample lists 500,000 or so distinct CDR3 sequences, about 14% occurring once. Germline V gene data show CDR1 as LGHNA and CDR2 as YNFKEQ. This CDR3 region has 16 residues. V shed 0 bases, J shed 1 base, and the junction held 5 bases outside the gene matches. The sample was also linked to a second study, of yellow fever vaccine responses in identical twins. That investigation notes: Convergence reportedly seemed to mark part of the twins' vaccine T cell response, with personalization marking the rest.

Material for sequencing was CD4+ T cells sorted from blood. This rearrangement joins TRBV4-2 to TRBJ2-5; 7 nucleotides match TRBD1. This receptor was identified in a woman under 30 in good health. In nucleotides, the CDR3 is TGTGCCAGCAGCCAAGATTCGACAGGGCCCCAAGAGACCCAGTACTTC. This gives the protein CASSQDSTGPQETQYF.